This T cell receptor beta chain was sequenced for a study of PD-L1 blockade in urothelial cancer. On the study more broadly: Blood drawn 3 weeks (second dose) and 6 weeks after treatment start was analyzed. Findings and limits, study-wide: At 3 weeks on treatment, tumor-associated clones expanded more with durable benefit.

Comments on this clone: Its antigen is still unknown.

V lost 4 bases to trimming and J lost 5 bases, with 12 bases between them. CDR1 is LGHNA, CDR2 YSLEER, per germline. The CDR3 extends over 14 amino acids. Time point described: pretreatment peripheral blood. PCRs were each spiked with synthetic TCR analog templates. Assay used: immunoSEQ multiplex PCR; TCRdb lists only in-frame clones, some missing. The table shows 70,000 to 95,000 clones, with 84% occurring only once. This chain links TRBV4-3 with TRBJ1-5; D unresolved. The sequenced sample was PBMCs, obtained around atezolizumab (anti-PD-L1) treatment. The clonotype was recovered from a man between 60 and 75 years old with urothelial cancer. Written as DNA, the CDR3 is TGCGCCAGCAGCCCCGGCACGGGTTATCAGCCCCAGCATTTT. Protein sequence: CASSPGTGYQPQHF.